Below, one T cell receptor (beta chain) is given with its context. V lost 7 bases to trimming and J lost 4 bases; unmatched junction nucleotides: 6. This CDR3 has 13 amino acids. Looked up from germline, CDR1 is SEHNR and CDR2 is FQNEAQ (reference sequence). Sequencing used immunoSEQ multiplex PCR; TCRdb keeps in-frame clones, though not all of them. The sample includes around 250,000 clones, approximately 95% of them seen just once. The data were taken from a study of T cell responses to AZD1222 COVID-19 vaccine. The receptor was derived from an adult in good health. V gene TRBV7-9 combines with J gene TRBJ2-5, with TRBD2 matching 7 bases. Specimen: peripheral blood, collected on day 0 of AZD1222 vaccination. The DNA for the CDR3 is TGTGCCAGCAACTCTTGGGGGGGAGAGACCCAGTACTTC. Translated: CASNSWGGETQYF.